The 32 T cell receptor beta chains reported below all come from one sample, sequenced in a study of blood T cell repertoires in COVID-19. Some clones are missing from TCRdb's copy, which holds only in-frame ones; the method was immunoSEQ multiplex PCR. The data hold about 200,000 clones, with over 75% observed a single time. Sequencing input: peripheral blood. The receptor source for this set is a man between 35 and 55 years old with active or convalescent COVID-19.

The rearrangement uses TRBV28 and TRBJ2-7, with 8 bases lining up with TRBD1. The germline CDR1 and CDR2 sequences are MDHEN and SYDVKM. The CDR3 consists of 14 residues. V shed 2 bases, J shed 3 bases, and the junction held 3 bases outside the gene matches. The CDR3 coding sequence is TGTGCCAGCAGTTTAACGGACAGGGACTACGAGCAGTACTTC. Translation: CASSLTDRDYEQYF.

The genes are TRBV28 and TRBJ1-2; a weak D match, TRBD1 (6 bases). With 5 bases removed from V and 8 bases from J, the gap between germline ends came to 21 bases. Germline V lookup: CDR1 MDHEN, CDR2 SYDVKM. This CDR3 is 15 amino acids long. The CDR3 coding sequence is TGTGCCAGCAGTCGAATCCGAGGACAGTCTTTCGGCTACACCTTC. Translating it yields CASSRIRGQSFGYTF.

V is TRBV19 and J is TRBJ2-1; D is undetermined. In germline, CDR1 is LNHDA, CDR2 SQIVND (reference sequence). Trimming stripped 3 bases from V and 4 bases from J, with 7 bases between. The CDR3 extends over 13 amino acids. As DNA, the CDR3 is TGTGCCAGTAGTATTACTCTGTACAATGAGCAGTTCTTC. It specifies CASSITLYNEQFF.

This chain connects TRBV15 to TRBJ2-1, with 9 bases that match TRBD1. Unmatched junction bases numbered 9, after V lost 3 bases and J lost 0 bases. The CDR3 consists of 18 residues. The germline V gene encodes CDR1 LNHNV and CDR2 YYDKDF (reference sequence). The CDR3 here is CATSRPQGARGSYNEQFF. The CDR3 nucleotides read TGTGCCACCAGCAGGCCACAGGGGGCGCGGGGCTCCTACAATGAGCAGTTCTTC. The variable domain in full, completed from reference TRBV15 and TRBJ2-1, reads DAMVIQNPRYQVTQFGKPVTLSCSQTLNHNVMYWYQQKSSQAPKLLFHYYDKDFNNEADTPDNFQSRRPNTSFCFLDIRSPGLGDTAMYLCATSRPQGARGSYNEQFFGPGTRLTVL.

This chain connects TRBV7-9 to TRBJ1-1, with a tentative D call TRBD1 (5 bases). The CDR3 runs 14 residues. The germline V gene has CDR1 SEHNR and CDR2 FQNEAQ (reference sequence). Between the trimmed V and J ends, which lost 4 bases and 7 bases, there was a span of 16 bases. DNA for the CDR3: TGTGCCAGCAGCTCAACAAGATTTACAGGTGAAGCTTTCTTT. The encoded protein is CASSSTRFTGEAFF.

V and J are TRBV5-4 and TRBJ1-2; the D gene is possibly TRBD1 (6 bases). V gave up 2 bases and J gave up 6 bases, with 14 bases separating them. The germline V gene encodes CDR1 SGHNT and CDR2 YYREEE (reference sequence). The CDR3 consists of 14 residues. CDR3: CASSFNRAKDGYTF. CDR3 DNA sequence: TGTGCCAGCAGCTTTAACAGGGCGAAGGATGGCTACACCTTC.

The chain employs TRBV4-1 and TRBJ1-5, with a weak D call TRBD1 (6 bases). The CDR3 runs to 15 residues. V lost 2 bases, J lost 2 bases, and 10 bases lay in between. Germline V gene sequence: CDR1 MGHRA, CDR2 YSYEKL. The CDR3 is CASSQSAGGNQPQHF. The DNA for the CDR3 is TGCGCCAGCAGCCAAAGTGCAGGGGGCAATCAGCCCCAGCATTTT.

This clone appeared a single time. This chain joins TRBV5-1 and TRBJ1-1; 10 nucleotides line up with TRBD1. Trimming removed 0 bases from V and 3 bases from J; junction bases left unmatched: 2. The CDR3 consists of 15 residues. Germline V gene sequence: CDR1 SGHRS, CDR2 YFSETQ. The CDR3 region has the DNA TGCGCCAGCAGCTTGGTAGGACAGGGGGACACTGAAGCTTTCTTT. Its protein product is CASSLVGQGDTEAFF.

The chain employs TRBV5-6 and TRBJ1-5; 7 nucleotides align to TRBD1. This CDR3 comprises 14 residues. Trimming at V came to 4 bases and at J to 5 bases, leaving 6 bases not matched to a gene. Looked up from germline, CDR1 is SGHDT and CDR2 is YYEEEE. CDR3 sequence: CASSRDSSYQPQHF. In DNA, the CDR3 is TGTGCCAGCAGCAGGGACAGCTCTTATCAGCCCCAGCATTTT.

A word on this clone: The junction departs from germline at one end; a sequencing error may be responsible. The genes are TRBV11-2 and TRBJ1-6; D is uncertain. This CDR3 is built from 13 residues. CDR1 is SGHAT and CDR2 is FQNNGV in the germline V gene. CDR3 bases: TGTGCCAGCAAAGCCGGGTCCTATTCTCCCCTCCACTTT. Encoded protein: CASKAGSYSPLHF.

The sample holds one count of this clone. V gene TRBV7-9 combines with J gene TRBJ1-4; D not certain. V lost 1 base to trimming and J lost 3 bases, with 12 bases between them. The CDR3 loop spans 16 amino acids. Germline V gene sequence: CDR1 SEHNR, CDR2 FQNEAQ (reference sequence). CDR3 residues: CASSLDRGQANEKLFF. The CDR3 DNA reads TGTGCCAGCAGCTTAGACCGAGGGCAGGCTAATGAAAAACTGTTTTTT.

This chain joins TRBV28 and TRBJ1-4; D gene ambiguous. Germline V CDR1 and CDR2: MDHEN, SYDVKM. This CDR3 region has 16 residues. Trimming took 4 bases from V and 2 from J, leaving 14 bases between them. The CDR3 sequence: CASSSLHGLTNEKLFF. The CDR3 DNA is TGTGCCAGCAGTTCCCTGCATGGCCTGACTAATGAAAAACTGTTTTTT.

V usage is TRBV5-8 and J usage is TRBJ2-3; a weak D match, TRBD1 (6 bases). Germline lookup yields CDR1 SGHTS and CDR2 YDEGEE. There are 15 residues in the CDR3. Deletions cut 0 bases from V and 5 bases from J, with 13 bases between. The CDR3 is CASSLGPGVGDTQYF. DNA of the CDR3: TGTGCCAGCAGCTTGGGGCCAGGGGTTGGAGATACGCAGTATTTT.

V usage is TRBV2 and J usage is TRBJ2-3, with 10 bases lining up with TRBD2. This CDR3 region has 14 residues. The germline gives CDR1 SNHLY, CDR2 FYNNEI. V was pared by 11 bases and J by 6 bases, with 11 bases of the junction left unmatched. The CDR3 DNA follows: TGTGCCGTAGGACTAGCGGAGGAACTTGATACGCAGTATTTT. Protein: CAVGLAEELDTQYF.

This chain links TRBV28 with TRBJ1-2; D remains ambiguous. Looked up from germline, CDR1 is MDHEN and CDR2 is SYDVKM. The CDR3 consists of 15 residues. V lost 2 bases to trimming and J lost 1 base, with 11 bases between them. The CDR3 here is CASSLRQVLNYGYTF. CDR3 bases: TGTGCCAGCAGTTTACGCCAGGTGCTTAACTATGGCTACACCTTC.

As concerns this clone: Distinct nucleotide sequences in the sample also encode this CDR3. The chain combines TRBV12-3 or TRBV12-4 with TRBJ1-2, with 7 nucleotides matching TRBD1. CDR3 length: 13 amino acids. Germline trimming cut 5 bases from V and 4 bases from J; bases unmatched to any gene: 4. CDR3 residues: CASSPWDSYGYTF. The CDR3 DNA reads TGTGCCAGCAGTCCGTGGGACAGCTATGGCTACACCTTC.

V usage is TRBV19 and J usage is TRBJ1-5, with unresolved D. Looked up from germline, CDR1 is LNHDA and CDR2 is SQIVND (reference sequence). Trimming took off 1 base at V and 6 bases at J, with 13 bases between the two ends. The CDR3 has 15 residues. The DNA for the CDR3 is TGTGCCAGTAGTATAGCGAGAGGGAACGCTCAGCCCCAGCATTTT. It is translated as CASSIARGNAQPQHF.

The chain recombines TRBV6-5 with TRBJ1-3; D ambiguous. CDR1 is MNHEY and CDR2 is SVGAGI in the germline V gene. Trimming took 6 bases from V and 4 from J, leaving 13 bases between them. The CDR3 extends over 14 amino acids. CDR3 region: CASSPGMSGNTIYF. DNA for the CDR3: TGTGCCAGCAGCCCCGGGATGTCAGGAAACACCATATATTTT.

The genes are TRBV6-1 and TRBJ2-3; 8 bases align to TRBD2. Per germline, CDR1 MNHNS and CDR2 SASEGT. The V gene end was trimmed by 1 base and the J gene end by 2 bases; junction bases not matched to a gene: 11. This CDR3 is 18 amino acids long. DNA for the CDR3: TGTGCCAGCAGTGAAGGTCGGGGGGGCCTGGGGGTCACAGATACGCAGTATTTT. This translates into CASSEGRGGLGVTDTQYF.

The chain combines TRBV3-1 (or the pseudogene TRBV3-2) with TRBJ2-7; 11 bases fit TRBD1. V shed 4 bases and J 5 bases; nucleotides not matched to a gene: 10. This CDR3 comprises 16 residues. Looked up from germline, CDR1 is LGHDT and CDR2 is YNNKEL (reference sequence). Written as DNA, the CDR3 is TGTGCCAGCAGCCCTCACTGGACAGGGGGCCAAAACGAGCAGTACTTC. This gives the protein CASSPHWTGGQNEQYF.

This clone was observed once. The chain carries TRBV5-1 and TRBJ1-3; TRBD1 is a possible D gene (6 bases). The CDR3 covers 14 residues. V gave up 4 bases and J gave up 2 bases, with 10 bases separating them. Germline V gene data show CDR1 as SGHRS and CDR2 as YFSETQ. Written as DNA, the CDR3 is TGCGCCAGCAGCATGAACAGGGCTGGAAACACCATATATTTT. Residues: CASSMNRAGNTIYF. Combining the CDR3 with reference TRBV5-1 and TRBJ1-3 gives the whole variable domain KAGVTQTPRYLIKTRGQQVTLSCSPISGHRSVSWYQQTPGQGLQFLFEYFSETQRNKGNFPGRFSGRQFSNSRSEMNVSTLELGDSALYLCASSMNRAGNTIYFGEGSWLTVV.

The chain has TRBV24-1 and TRBJ2-7; 8 nucleotides line up with TRBD2. CDR1 and CDR2 from the germline V gene are KGHDR and SFDVKD. The CDR3 extends over 20 amino acids. V shed 0 bases and J 0 bases; nucleotides not matched to a gene: 15. The chain's CDR3 is CATSDLPWCICGGPSYEQYF. The CDR3 DNA reads as TGTGCCACCAGTGATTTGCCTTGGTGTATTTGCGGGGGGCCCTCCTACGAGCAGTACTTC.

The rearrangement links TRBV2 to TRBJ1-1; no definite D call. Germline V CDR1 and CDR2: SNHLY, FYNNEI. The CDR3 runs 13 residues. V dropped 4 bases and J dropped 0 bases, with 6 bases sitting between them. As DNA, the CDR3 is TGTGCCAGCAGTGGAGAGTTGAACACTGAAGCTTTCTTT. It is translated as CASSGELNTEAFF.

The V and J genes are TRBV3-1 (or the pseudogene TRBV3-2) and TRBJ2-3; TRBD1 might be the D (5 bases). The CDR3 totals 15 residues. Trimming shortened V by 4 bases and J by 2 bases, and 13 bases separated the two germline ends. Germline V gives CDR1 LGHDT, CDR2 YNNKEL (reference sequence). In nucleotides, the CDR3 is TGTGCCAGCAGCCCAGGGTTTGGCCCCACAGATACGCAGTATTTT. Translated: CASSPGFGPTDTQYF.

The chain combines TRBV27 with TRBJ2-7; D unresolved. CDR1 MNHEY and CDR2 SMNVEV come from the germline V gene (reference sequence). Trimming left V 3 bases short and J 7 bases short, with 13 bases between. CDR3 length equals 13 residues. CDR3 in amino acids: CASSFISLGEQYF. CDR3 bases: TGTGCCAGCAGTTTCATCTCCCTCGGTGAGCAGTACTTC.

The chain employs TRBV5-4 and TRBJ1-4, with TRBD1 identical over 9 bases. Germline V gene sequence: CDR1 SGHNT, CDR2 YYREEE (reference sequence). V dropped 4 bases and J dropped 8; count of bases not matched to a gene: 6. The CDR3 consists of 14 residues. CDR3 sequence (DNA): TGTGCCAGCAGCGGACAGGGGAGAAGCGAAAAACTGTTTTTT. It codes for CASSGQGRSEKLFF.

The chain links TRBV24-1 to TRBJ2-2; D remains ambiguous. The CDR3 consists of 10 residues. V dropped 12 bases and J dropped 6 bases, with 7 bases sitting between them. Per germline, CDR1 KGHDR and CDR2 SFDVKD. This CDR3 is CASHSGELFF. In DNA, the CDR3 is TGTGCCTCCCATTCCGGGGAGCTGTTTTTT.

The chain uses TRBV11-2 and TRBJ2-2; 9 nucleotides agree with TRBD2. The CDR3 runs to 15 residues. Germline V lookup: CDR1 SGHAT, CDR2 FQNNGV. Trimming cost V 1 base and J 4 bases; bases outside gene matches: 1. The DNA for the CDR3 is TGTGCCAGCAGCTTAGGGACTAGCGCCACCGGGGAGCTGTTTTTT. Amino acid sequence: CASSLGTSATGELFF.

The chain links TRBV27 to TRBJ2-3; 8 nucleotides line up with TRBD1. Germline assignment: CDR1 MNHEY and CDR2 SMNVEV (reference sequence). Trimming cost V 5 bases and J 3 bases; bases outside gene matches: 4. This CDR3 has 14 residues. CDR3 in DNA: TGTGCCAGCAGTCCCAGGGGGCAGACAGATACGCAGTATTTT. It translates to CASSPRGQTDTQYF.

The V gene is TRBV5-1, the J gene TRBJ2-2, with 7 bases identical to TRBD1. V was clipped by 4 bases and J by 6 bases; unmatched bases: 3. Germline CDR1 is SGHRS and CDR2 is YFSETQ. The CDR3 covers 13 residues. In DNA, the CDR3 is TGCGCCAGCAGCAAGGGGGCAGCCGGGGAGCTGTTTTTT. Translation: CASSKGAAGELFF. The full variable domain, rest sourced from reference TRBV5-1 and TRBJ2-2, is KAGVTQTPRYLIKTRGQQVTLSCSPISGHRSVSWYQQTPGQGLQFLFEYFSETQRNKGNFPGRFSGRQFSNSRSEMNVSTLELGDSALYLCASSKGAAGELFFGEGSRLTVL.

V usage is TRBV6-2 or TRBV6-3 and J usage is TRBJ1-5; 7 bases map to TRBD1. The germline gives CDR1 MNHEY, CDR2 SVGEGT. V trimming: 5 bases; J trimming: 6 bases; junction bases outside the gene matches: 10. This CDR3 has 15 residues. In nucleotides, the CDR3 is TGTGCCAGCAGTAGGGACAGCCCCCAATTTCAGCCCCAGCATTTT. Residues: CASSRDSPQFQPQHF.

V gene TRBV3-1 (or the pseudogene TRBV3-2) combines with J gene TRBJ1-3; D is unresolved. The V gene's germline CDR1 is LGHDT and CDR2 YNNKEL (reference sequence). V lost 1 base, J lost 5 bases, and 3 bases lay in between. The CDR3 has 12 amino acids. Here the CDR3 DNA reads TGTGCCAGCAGCCAAGGTAGAAACACCATATATTTT. Translated: CASSQGRNTIYF.